These 5 T cell receptor beta chains came from one sample sequenced in a study of T cells expressing NK-cell markers. TCRdb reprocessed the 5' RACE reads and reports one entry per CDR3 protein, with no DNA. The clone table shows 350,000 to 400,000 distinct CDR3 sequences, with the ten largest holding 9.5% to 12%. The sample consisted of blood T cells: a sorted CD56 or NKG2C T cell subset, CD4+ or CD8+ T cells, or bulk PBMC T cells (not recorded which). The receptors here all came from a woman aged 45-59 years in good health.

The chain's CDR3 is CSARDPERGRTDTQYF. The J gene is TRBJ2-3, the V gene TRBV20-1; TCRdb designates TRBD1, a call that cannot be tested without DNA. Germline values: CDR1 DFQATT, CDR2 SNEGSKA (reference sequence). This CDR3 has 16 residues.

V is TRBV12-3 or TRBV12-4 and J is TRBJ1-6; TCRdb indicates TRBD1, and absent DNA this call remains unverified. This CDR3 has 14 amino acids. CDR3 amino acids: CASAQDGNNSPLHF.

This chain uses TRBV5-5 with TRBJ1-1. This CDR3 is 15 amino acids long. The V gene's germline CDR1 is SGHKS and CDR2 YYEKEE (reference sequence). The CDR3 spells CASSLVFGRNTEAFF.

The rearrangement links TRBV30 to TRBJ2-2; TCRdb's assignment of TRBD2 cannot be checked, as there is no DNA. This CDR3 is built from 15 residues. Germline V gene lookup returns CDR1 GTSNPN and CDR2 SVGIG (reference sequence). CDR3 residues: CAWSGTRANTGELFF.

This chain uses TRBV7-9 with TRBJ1-1; without DNA, the TCRdb call of TRBD1 cannot be checked. Germline V gene sequence: CDR1 SEHNR, CDR2 FQNEAQ (reference sequence). The CDR3 contains 14 residues. CDR3 protein: CASSPANSRGIAFF.